This T cell receptor beta chain emerged from a study of cytomegalovirus exposure and HLA in healthy donors. Looking at the study overall: In a later analysis, it was reported that the 110 or so validation repertoires had been produced on the same platform as the roughly 700 repertoires belonging to the first cohort. Study conclusions and caveats: As was reported, the classifier diagnosed cytomegalovirus status with high specificity and sensitivity.

V was clipped by 1 base and J by 7 bases, with 11 bases between them. Germline V gene lookup returns CDR1 SGHDN and CDR2 FVKESK. This CDR3 is 13 amino acids long. Measured with immunoSEQ multiplex PCR; TCRdb has only the in-frame clones, and not every one. The sample gives around 220,000 clones, roughly 83% of which show up once; about 14% is in the top ten. Of note for this clone: As yet, its antigen is unknown.

V is TRBV14 and J is TRBJ2-7, with a tentative D call TRBD1 (5 bases). The origin of this receptor is a woman in her thirties in good health and CMV-seropositive. The specimen was PBMCs. CDR3 bases: TGTGCCAGCAGCCAAGTCCGTAAGGGGGAGCAGTACTTC. Translated: CASSQVRKGEQYF. The full variable domain, with the rest looked up from reference TRBV14 and TRBJ2-7, is EAGVTQFPSHSVIEKGQTVTLRCDPISGHDNLYWYRRVMGKEIKFLLHFVKESKQDESGMPNNRFLAERTGGTYSTLKVQPAELEDSGVYFCASSQVRKGEQYFGPGTRLTVT.